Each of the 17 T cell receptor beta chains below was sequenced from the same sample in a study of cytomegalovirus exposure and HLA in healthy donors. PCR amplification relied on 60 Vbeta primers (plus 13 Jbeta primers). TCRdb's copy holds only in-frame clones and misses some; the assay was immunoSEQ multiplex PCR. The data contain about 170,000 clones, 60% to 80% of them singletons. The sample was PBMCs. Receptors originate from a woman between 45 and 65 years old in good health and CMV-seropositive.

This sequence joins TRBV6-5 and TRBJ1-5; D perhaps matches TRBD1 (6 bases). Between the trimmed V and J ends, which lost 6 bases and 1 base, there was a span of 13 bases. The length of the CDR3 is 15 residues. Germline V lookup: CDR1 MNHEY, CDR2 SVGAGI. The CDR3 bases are TGTGCCAGCAGAAACAGGGAGTGGAGCAATCAGCCCCAGCATTTT. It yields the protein CASRNREWSNQPQHF.

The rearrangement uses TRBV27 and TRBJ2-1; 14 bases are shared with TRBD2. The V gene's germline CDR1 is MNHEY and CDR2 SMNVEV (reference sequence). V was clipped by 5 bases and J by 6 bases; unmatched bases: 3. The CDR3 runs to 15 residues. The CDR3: CASSQGLAGVNEQFF. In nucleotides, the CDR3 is TGTGCCAGCAGTCAGGGACTAGCGGGAGTCAATGAGCAGTTCTTC.

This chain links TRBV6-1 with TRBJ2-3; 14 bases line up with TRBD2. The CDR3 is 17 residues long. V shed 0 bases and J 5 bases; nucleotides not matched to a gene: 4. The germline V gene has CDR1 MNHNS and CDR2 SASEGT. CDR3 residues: CASSEAGLAGARDTQYF. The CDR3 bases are TGTGCCAGCAGTGAAGCGGGACTAGCGGGAGCTAGAGATACGCAGTATTTT.

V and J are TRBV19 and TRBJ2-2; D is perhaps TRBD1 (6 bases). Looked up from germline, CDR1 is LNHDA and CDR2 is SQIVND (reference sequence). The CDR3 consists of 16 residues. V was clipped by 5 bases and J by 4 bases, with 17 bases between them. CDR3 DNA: TGTGCCAGTAGTCGTCTCCAGGGGTCAAGCACCGGGGAGCTGTTTTTT. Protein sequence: CASSRLQGSSTGELFF.

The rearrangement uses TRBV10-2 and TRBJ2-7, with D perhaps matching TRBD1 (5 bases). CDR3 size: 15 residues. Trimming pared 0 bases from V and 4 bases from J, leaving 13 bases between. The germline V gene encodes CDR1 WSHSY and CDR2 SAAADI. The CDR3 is CASSESQGFGYEQYF. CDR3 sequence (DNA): TGCGCCAGCAGTGAGTCGCAGGGTTTTGGATACGAGCAGTACTTC.

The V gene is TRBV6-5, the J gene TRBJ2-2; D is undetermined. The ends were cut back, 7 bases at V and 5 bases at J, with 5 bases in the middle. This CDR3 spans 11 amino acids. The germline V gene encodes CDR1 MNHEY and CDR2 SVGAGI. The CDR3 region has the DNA TGTGCCAGCACGAGGACCGGGGAGCTGTTTTTT. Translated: CASTRTGELFF.

The DNA for the CDR3 is TGTGCCTGGAGTGTGGGGGGGGTGCGGCTGTTTTTT. This codes for CAWSVGGVRLFF. The rearrangement uses TRBV30 and TRBJ2-2; 7 nucleotides match TRBD2. The CDR3 has 12 amino acids. The ends lost 0 bases at V and 13 bases at J; junction bases unmatched: 5. The germline gives CDR1 GTSNPN, CDR2 SVGIG (reference sequence).

CDR3 region: CASSESNSYGYTF. The DNA for the CDR3 is TGTGCCAGCAGTGAGTCTAACTCGTATGGCTACACCTTC. V gene TRBV2 combines with J gene TRBJ1-2; D gene ambiguous. The CDR3 is 13 amino acids. V lost 3 bases to trimming and J lost 5 bases, with 10 bases between them. CDR1 SNHLY and CDR2 FYNNEI come from the germline V gene.

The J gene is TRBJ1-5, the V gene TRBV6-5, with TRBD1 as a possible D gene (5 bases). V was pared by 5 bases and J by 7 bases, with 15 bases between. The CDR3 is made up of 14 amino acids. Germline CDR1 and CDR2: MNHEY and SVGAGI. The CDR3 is CASSQIPGGQPQHF. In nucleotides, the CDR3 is TGTGCCAGCAGTCAAATACCGGGGGGACAGCCCCAGCATTTT.

CDR3 sequence reads: CASSQGPQGADTEAFF. In DNA, the CDR3 is TGCGCCAGCAGCCAAGGCCCACAGGGCGCGGACACTGAAGCTTTCTTT. The rearrangement joins TRBV4-3 to TRBJ1-1; TRBD1 is a possible D gene (6 bases). Trimming removed 1 base from V and 3 bases from J, with 15 bases in between. The CDR3 sequence is 16 residues long. Germline lookup yields CDR1 LGHNA and CDR2 YSLEER.

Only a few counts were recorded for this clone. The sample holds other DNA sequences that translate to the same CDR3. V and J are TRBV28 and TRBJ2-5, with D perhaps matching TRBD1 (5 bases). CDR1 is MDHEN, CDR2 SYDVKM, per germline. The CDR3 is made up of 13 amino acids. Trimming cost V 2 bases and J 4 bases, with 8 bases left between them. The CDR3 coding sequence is TGTGCCAGCAGTTTAGGCAGGGTAGAGACCCAGTACTTC. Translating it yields CASSLGRVETQYF.

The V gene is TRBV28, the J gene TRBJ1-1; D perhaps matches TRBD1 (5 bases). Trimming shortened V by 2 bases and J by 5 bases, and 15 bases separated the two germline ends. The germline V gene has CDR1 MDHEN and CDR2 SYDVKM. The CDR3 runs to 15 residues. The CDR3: CASSLPGPQGTEAFF. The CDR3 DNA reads TGTGCCAGCAGTTTACCCGGACCCCAGGGAACTGAAGCTTTCTTT.

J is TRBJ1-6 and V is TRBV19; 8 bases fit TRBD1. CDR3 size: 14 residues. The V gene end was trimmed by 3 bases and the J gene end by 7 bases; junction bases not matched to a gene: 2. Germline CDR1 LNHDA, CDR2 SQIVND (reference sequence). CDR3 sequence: CASSMGQVNSPLHF. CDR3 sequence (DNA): TGTGCCAGTAGTATGGGACAGGTAAATTCACCCCTCCACTTT. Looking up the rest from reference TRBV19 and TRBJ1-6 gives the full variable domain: DGGITQSPKYLFRKEGQNVTLSCEQNLNHDAMYWYRQDPGQGLRLIYYSQIVNDFQKGDIAEGYSVSREKKESFPLTVTSAQKNPTAFYLCASSMGQVNSPLHFGNGTRLTVT.

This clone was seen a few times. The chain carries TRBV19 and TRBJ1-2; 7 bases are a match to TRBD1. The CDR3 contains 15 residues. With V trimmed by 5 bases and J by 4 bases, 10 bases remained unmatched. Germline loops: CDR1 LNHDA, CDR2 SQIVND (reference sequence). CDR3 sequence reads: CASSPPGTAIYGYTF. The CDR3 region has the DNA TGTGCCAGTAGTCCACCCGGGACAGCAATCTATGGCTACACCTTC. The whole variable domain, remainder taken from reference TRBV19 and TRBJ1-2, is DGGITQSPKYLFRKEGQNVTLSCEQNLNHDAMYWYRQDPGQGLRLIYYSQIVNDFQKGDIAEGYSVSREKKESFPLTVTSAQKNPTAFYLCASSPPGTAIYGYTFGSGTRLTVV.

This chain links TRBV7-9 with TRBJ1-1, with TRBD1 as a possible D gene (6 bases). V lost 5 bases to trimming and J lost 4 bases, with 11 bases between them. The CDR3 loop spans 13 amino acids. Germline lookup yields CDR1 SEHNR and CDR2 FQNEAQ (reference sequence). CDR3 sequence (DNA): TGTGCCAGCAGCCCAGGGGACCCCACTGAAGCTTTCTTT. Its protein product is CASSPGDPTEAFF. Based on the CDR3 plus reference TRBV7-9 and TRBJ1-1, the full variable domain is DTGVSQNPRHKITKRGQNVTFRCDPISEHNRLYWYRQTLGQGPEFLTYFQNEAQLEKSRLLSDRFSAERPKGSFSTLEIQRTEQGDSAMYLCASSPGDPTEAFFGQGTRLTVV.

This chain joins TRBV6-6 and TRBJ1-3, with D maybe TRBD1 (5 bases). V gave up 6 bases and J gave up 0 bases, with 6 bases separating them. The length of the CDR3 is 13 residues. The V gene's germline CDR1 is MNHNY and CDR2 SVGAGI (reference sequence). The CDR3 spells CASSDSSGNTIYF. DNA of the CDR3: TGTGCCAGCAGCGACAGCTCTGGAAACACCATATATTTT.

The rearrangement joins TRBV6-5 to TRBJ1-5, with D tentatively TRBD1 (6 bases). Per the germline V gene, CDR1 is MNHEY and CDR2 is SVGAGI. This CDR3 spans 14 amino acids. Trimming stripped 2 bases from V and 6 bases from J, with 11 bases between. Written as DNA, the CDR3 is TGTGCCAGCAGTTACGCACAGGGTCCTCAGCCCCAGCATTTT. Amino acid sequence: CASSYAQGPQPQHF.